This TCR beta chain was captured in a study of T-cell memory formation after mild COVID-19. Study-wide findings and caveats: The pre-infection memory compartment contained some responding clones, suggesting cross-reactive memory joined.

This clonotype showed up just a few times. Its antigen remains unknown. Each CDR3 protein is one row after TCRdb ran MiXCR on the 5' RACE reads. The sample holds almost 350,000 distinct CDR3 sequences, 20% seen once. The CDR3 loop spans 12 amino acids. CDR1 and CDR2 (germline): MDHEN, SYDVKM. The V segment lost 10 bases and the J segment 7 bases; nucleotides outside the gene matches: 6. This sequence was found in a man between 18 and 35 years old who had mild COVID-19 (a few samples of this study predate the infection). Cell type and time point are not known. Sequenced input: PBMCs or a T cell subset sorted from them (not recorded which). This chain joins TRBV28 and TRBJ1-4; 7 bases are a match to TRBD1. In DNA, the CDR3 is TGTGCCACTAGACAGGGATCTGAAAAACTGTTTTTT. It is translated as CATRQGSEKLFF.